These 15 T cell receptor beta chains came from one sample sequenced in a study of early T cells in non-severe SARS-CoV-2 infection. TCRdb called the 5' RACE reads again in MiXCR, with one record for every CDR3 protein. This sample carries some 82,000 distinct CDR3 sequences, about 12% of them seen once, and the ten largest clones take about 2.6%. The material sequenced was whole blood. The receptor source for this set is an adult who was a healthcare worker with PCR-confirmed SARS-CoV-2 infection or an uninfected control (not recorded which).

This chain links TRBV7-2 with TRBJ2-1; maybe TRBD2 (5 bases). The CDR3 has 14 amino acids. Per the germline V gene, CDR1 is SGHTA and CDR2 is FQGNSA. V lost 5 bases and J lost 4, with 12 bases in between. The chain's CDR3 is CASSPRRGYNEQFF. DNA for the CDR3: TGTGCCAGCAGCCCTAGGAGAGGGTACAATGAGCAGTTCTTC.

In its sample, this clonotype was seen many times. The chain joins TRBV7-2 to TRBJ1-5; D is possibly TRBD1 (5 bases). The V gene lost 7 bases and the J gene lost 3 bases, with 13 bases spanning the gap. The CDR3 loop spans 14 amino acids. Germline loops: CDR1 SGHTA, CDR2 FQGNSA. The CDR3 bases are TGTGCCAGCAACAAAGGGGCGGTCAATCAGCCCCAGCATTTT. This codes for CASNKGAVNQPQHF.

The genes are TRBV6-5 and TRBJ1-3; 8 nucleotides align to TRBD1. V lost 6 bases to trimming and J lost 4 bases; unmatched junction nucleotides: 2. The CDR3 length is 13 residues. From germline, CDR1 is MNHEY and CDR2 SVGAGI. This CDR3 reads CASRRTGGNTIYF. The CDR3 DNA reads TGTGCCAGCAGGCGGACAGGGGGAAACACCATATATTTT.

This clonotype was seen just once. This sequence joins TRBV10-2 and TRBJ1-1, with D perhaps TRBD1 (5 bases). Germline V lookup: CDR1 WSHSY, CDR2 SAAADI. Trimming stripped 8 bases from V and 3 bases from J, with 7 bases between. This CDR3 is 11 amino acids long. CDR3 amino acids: CASGGDTEAFF. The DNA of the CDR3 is TGCGCCAGCGGGGGGGACACTGAAGCTTTCTTT.

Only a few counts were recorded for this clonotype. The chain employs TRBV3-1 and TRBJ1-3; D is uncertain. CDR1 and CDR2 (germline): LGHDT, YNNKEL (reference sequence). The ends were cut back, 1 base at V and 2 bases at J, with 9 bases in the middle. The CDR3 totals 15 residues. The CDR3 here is CASSQGRNPGNTIYF. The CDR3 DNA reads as TGTGCCAGCAGCCAAGGCCGGAACCCTGGAAACACCATATATTTT. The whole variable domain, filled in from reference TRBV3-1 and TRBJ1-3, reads DTAVSQTPKYLVTQMGNDKSIKCEQNLGHDTMYWYKQDSKKFLKIMFSYNNKELIINETVPNRFSPKSPDKAHLNLHINSLELGDSAVYFCASSQGRNPGNTIYFGEGSWLTVV.

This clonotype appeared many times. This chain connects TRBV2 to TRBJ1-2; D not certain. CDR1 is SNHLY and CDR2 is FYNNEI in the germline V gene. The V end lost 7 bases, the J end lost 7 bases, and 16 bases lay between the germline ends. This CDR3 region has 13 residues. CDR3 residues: CASTTGLYPGYTF. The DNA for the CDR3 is TGTGCCAGCACCACGGGGTTGTACCCTGGCTACACCTTC.

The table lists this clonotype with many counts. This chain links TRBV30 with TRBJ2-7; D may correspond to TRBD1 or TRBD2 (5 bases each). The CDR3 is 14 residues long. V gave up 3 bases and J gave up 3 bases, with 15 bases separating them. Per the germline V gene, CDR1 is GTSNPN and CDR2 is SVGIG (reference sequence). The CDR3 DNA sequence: TGTGCCTGGAGCGGGACCGAGCTCTACTACGAGCAGTACTTC. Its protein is CAWSGTELYYEQYF.

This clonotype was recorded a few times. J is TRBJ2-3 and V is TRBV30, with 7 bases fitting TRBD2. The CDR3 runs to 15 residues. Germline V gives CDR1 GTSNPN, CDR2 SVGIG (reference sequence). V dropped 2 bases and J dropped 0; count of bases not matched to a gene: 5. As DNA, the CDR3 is TGTGCCTGGAGTCCGACTAGCTTAAGCACAGATACGCAGTATTTT. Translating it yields CAWSPTSLSTDTQYF. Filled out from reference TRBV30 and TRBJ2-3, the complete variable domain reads SQTIHQWPATLVQPVGSPLSLECTVEGTSNPNLYWYRQAAGRGLQLLFYSVGIGQISSEVPQNLSASRPQDRQFILSSKKLLLSDSGFYLCAWSPTSLSTDTQYFGPGTRLTVL.

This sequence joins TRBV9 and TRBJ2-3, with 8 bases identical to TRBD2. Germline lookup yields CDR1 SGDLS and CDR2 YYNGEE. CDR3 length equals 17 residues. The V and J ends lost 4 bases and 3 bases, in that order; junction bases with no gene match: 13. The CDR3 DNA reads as TGTGCCAGCAGCCCCCAACCGGGACTAGAAGCGACAGATACGCAGTATTTT. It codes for CASSPQPGLEATDTQYF.

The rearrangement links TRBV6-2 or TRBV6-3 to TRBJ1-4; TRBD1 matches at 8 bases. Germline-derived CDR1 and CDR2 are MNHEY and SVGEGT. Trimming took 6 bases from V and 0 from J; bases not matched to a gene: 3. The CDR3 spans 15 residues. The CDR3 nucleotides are TGTGCCAGCAGACAGACAGGGGCAACTAATGAAAAACTGTTTTTT. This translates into CASRQTGATNEKLFF.

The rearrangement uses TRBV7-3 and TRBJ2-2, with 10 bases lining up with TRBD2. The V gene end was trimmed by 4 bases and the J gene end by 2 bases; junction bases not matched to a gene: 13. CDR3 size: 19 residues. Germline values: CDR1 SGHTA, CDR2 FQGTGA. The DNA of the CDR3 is TGTGCCAGCAGCTCAAAGGTGGCTAGCGGGAGTTTCAACACCGGGGAGCTGTTTTTT. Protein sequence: CASSSKVASGSFNTGELFF.

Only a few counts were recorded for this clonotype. CDR3 sequence reads: CASSLSAGELFF. The CDR3, as DNA: TGTGCCAGCAGCCTTAGCGCCGGGGAGCTGTTTTTT. This chain joins TRBV7-9 and TRBJ2-2; the D gene is possibly TRBD2 (5 bases). Trimming took off 5 bases at V and 6 bases at J, with 7 bases between the two ends. CDR1 is SEHNR and CDR2 is FQNEAQ in the germline V gene (reference sequence). The CDR3 has 12 residues.

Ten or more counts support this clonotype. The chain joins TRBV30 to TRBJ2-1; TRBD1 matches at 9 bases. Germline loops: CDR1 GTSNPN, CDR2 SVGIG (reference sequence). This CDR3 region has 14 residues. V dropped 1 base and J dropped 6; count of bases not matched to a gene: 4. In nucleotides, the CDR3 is TGTGCCTGGAGTGCGGGACAGGGCGCCAATGAGCAGTTCTTC. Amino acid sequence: CAWSAGQGANEQFF.

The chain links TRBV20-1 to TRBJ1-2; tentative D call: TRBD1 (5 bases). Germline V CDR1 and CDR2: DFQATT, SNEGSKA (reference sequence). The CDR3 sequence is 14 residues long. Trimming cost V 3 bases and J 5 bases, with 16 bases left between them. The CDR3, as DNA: TGCAGTGCTAGGGAGGGGAGCAGAAAGTATGGCTACACCTTC. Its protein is CSAREGSRKYGYTF.

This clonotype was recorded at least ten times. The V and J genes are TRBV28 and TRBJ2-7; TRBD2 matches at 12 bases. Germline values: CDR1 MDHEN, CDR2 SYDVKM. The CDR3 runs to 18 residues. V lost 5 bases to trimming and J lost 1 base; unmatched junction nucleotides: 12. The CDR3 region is CASSPVLAGGGVSYEQYF. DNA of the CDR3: TGTGCCAGCAGTCCTGTACTAGCGGGAGGAGGAGTTTCCTACGAGCAGTACTTC.